A few counts support the clone carrying this T cell receptor (beta chain). The germline V gene encodes CDR1 SGDLS and CDR2 YYNGEE. There are 13 residues in the CDR3. Deletions cut 0 bases from V and 4 bases from J, with 5 bases between. This entry comes from a study of blood T cell repertoires in COVID-19. Study-level background: COVID-19 samples from acute and convalescent phases originated in the United States, Italy and Spain. T cells, B-cell-depleted T cells, or PBMCs supplied cDNA or gDNA.

In the original processing: For nucleated cells, counts were estimated from reference gene primer amplification. Produced via immunoSEQ multiplex PCR; TCRdb's table is partial and in-frame only. Clone size and V and J calls were adopted from that table, with D and trimming inferred from the DNA. The table includes under 50,000 clones, about 86% detected once. This chain joins TRBV9 and TRBJ1-3; D is unresolved. The material sequenced was peripheral blood. This clonotype was sampled from a man aged 35 to 55 with active COVID-19. The CDR3 coding sequence is TGTGCCAGCAGCGTAGGCGTAGGAAACACCATATATTTT. Its protein product is CASSVGVGNTIYF.